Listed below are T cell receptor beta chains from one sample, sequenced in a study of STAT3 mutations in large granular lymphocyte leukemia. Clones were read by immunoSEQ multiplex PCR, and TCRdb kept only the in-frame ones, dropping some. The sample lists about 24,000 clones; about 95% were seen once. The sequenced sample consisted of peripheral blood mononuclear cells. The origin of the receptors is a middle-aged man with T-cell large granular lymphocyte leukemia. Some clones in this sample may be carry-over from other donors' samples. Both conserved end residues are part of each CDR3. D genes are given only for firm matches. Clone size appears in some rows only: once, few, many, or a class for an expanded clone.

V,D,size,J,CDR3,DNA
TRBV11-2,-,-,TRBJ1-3,CASSLEAGAGNTIYF,TGTGCCAGCAGCTTAGAGGCAGGGGCTGGAAACACCATATATTTT
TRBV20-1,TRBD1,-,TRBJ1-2,CSAGQEGYTF,TGCAGTGCCGGACAGGAAGGCTACACCTTC
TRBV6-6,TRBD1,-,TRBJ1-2,CASSSRDRGYGYTF,TGTGCCAGCAGCTCCCGGGACAGGGGCTATGGCTACACCTTC
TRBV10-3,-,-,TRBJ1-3,CAISEDRSRGNTIYF,TGTGCCATCAGTGAAGACAGGTCGCGAGGAAACACCATATATTTT
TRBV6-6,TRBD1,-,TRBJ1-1,CASTGQASTEAFF,TGTGCCAGCACCGGACAGGCGAGCACTGAAGCTTTCTTT
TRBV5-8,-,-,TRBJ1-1,CASSFETANTEAFF,TGTGCCAGCAGCTTTGAGACAGCGAACACTGAAGCTTTCTTT
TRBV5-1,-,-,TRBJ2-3,CASSASTDTQYF,TGCGCCAGCAGCGCCAGCACAGATACGCAGTATTTT
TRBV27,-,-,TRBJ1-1,CASSLYSNTEAFF,TGTGCCAGCTCCCTCTATTCGAACACTGAAGCTTTCTTT
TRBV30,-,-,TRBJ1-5,CAWTLDNNQPQHF,TGTGCCTGGACACTGGACAACAATCAGCCCCAGCATTTT
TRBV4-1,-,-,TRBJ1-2,CASTMSYKGNYGYTF,TGCGCCAGCACCATGTCGTATAAGGGGAACTATGGCTACACCTTC
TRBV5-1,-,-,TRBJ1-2,CASSLEQGGLYGYTF,TGCGCCAGCAGCTTGGAGCAGGGAGGACTCTATGGCTACACCTTC
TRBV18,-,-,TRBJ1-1,CASSPSNGLNTEAFF,TGTGCCAGCTCACCAAGCAACGGATTGAACACTGAAGCTTTCTTT
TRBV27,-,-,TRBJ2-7,CASSFEARSVYEQYF,TGTGCCAGCAGTTTTGAAGCGCGGTCGGTCTACGAGCAGTACTTC
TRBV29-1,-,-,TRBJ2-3,CSVDPGTDTQYF,TGCAGCGTTGACCCCGGCACAGATACGCAGTATTTT
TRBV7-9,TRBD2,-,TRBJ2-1,CASSFLADEQFF,TGTGCCAGCAGCTTCCTAGCGGATGAGCAGTTCTTC
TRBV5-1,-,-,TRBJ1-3,CASKEGDTGNTIYF,TGCGCCAGCAAAGAAGGGGACACTGGAAACACCATATATTTT
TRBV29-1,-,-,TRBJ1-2,CSVEDSGGYTF,TGCAGCGTTGAAGATTCGGGTGGCTACACCTTC
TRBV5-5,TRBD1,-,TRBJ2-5,CASSLGGRTGWETQYF,TGTGCCAGCAGCTTGGGAGGGCGGACAGGGTGGGAGACCCAGTACTTC
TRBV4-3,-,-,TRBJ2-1,CASSRRQERDEQFF,TGCGCCAGCAGCCGCAGACAGGAACGCGATGAGCAGTTCTTC
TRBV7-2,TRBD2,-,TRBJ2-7,CASSLARTSGGHEQYF,TGTGCCAGCAGCTTAGCTAGGACTAGCGGGGGCCACGAGCAGTACTTC
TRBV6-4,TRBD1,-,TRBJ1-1,CASSGDRNTEAFF,TGTGCCAGCAGTGGGGACAGGAACACTGAAGCTTTCTTT
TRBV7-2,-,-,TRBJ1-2,CASSLVGGTF,TGTGCCAGCAGCTTAGTGGGGGGTACCTTC
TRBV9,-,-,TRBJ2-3,CASSVIGSTDTQYF,TGTGCCAGCAGCGTAATTGGATCCACAGATACGCAGTATTTT
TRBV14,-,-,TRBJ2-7,CASSLLSSPYEQYF,TGTGCCAGCAGCCTCCTCTCTTCTCCCTACGAGCAGTACTTC
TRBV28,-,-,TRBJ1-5,CASRPLHGTSNQPQHF,TGTGCCAGCAGGCCATTACACGGAACTAGCAATCAGCCCCAGCATTTT
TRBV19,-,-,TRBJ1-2,CASSIGGTRYGYTF,TGTGCCAGTAGTATAGGCGGGACTCGGTATGGCTACACCTTC
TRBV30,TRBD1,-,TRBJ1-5,CAWSQRDSQPQHF,TGTGCCTGGAGTCAGAGGGACAGTCAGCCCCAGCATTTT
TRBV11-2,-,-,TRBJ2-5,CASSLDRQETQYF,TGTGCCAGCAGCCTGGACCGGCAAGAGACCCAGTACTTC
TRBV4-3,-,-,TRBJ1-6,CASSQDRTDYSPLHF,TGCGCCAGCAGCCAAGATCGGACGGATTATTCACCCCTCCACTTT
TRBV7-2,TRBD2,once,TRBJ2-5,CASSSHRTSGEQETQYF,TGTGCCAGCAGCTCACATAGGACTAGCGGGGAGCAAGAGACCCAGTACTTC
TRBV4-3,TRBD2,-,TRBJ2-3,CASSRSGGSTDTQYF,TGCGCCAGCAGTAGAAGCGGGGGGAGCACAGATACGCAGTATTTT
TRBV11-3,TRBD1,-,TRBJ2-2,CASSLDRSTGELFF,TGTGCCAGCAGCTTGGACAGGTCCACCGGGGAGCTGTTTTTT
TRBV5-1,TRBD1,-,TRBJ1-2,CASSWQGEANYGYTF,TGCGCCAGCAGCTGGCAGGGGGAAGCTAACTATGGCTACACCTTC
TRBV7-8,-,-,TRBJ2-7,CASSLGRQEQYF,TGTGCCAGCAGCTTAGGGCGACAGGAGCAGTACTTC
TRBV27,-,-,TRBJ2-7,CASSLSGVTYEQYF,TGTGCCAGCAGTTTATCAGGGGTGACCTACGAGCAGTACTTC
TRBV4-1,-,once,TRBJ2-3,CASSLGTSIPTDTQYF,TGCGCCAGCAGTCTCGGGACTTCCATCCCCACAGATACGCAGTATTTT
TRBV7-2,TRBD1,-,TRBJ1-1,CASSLLGQGMGAEAFF,TGTGCCAGCAGCTTACTGGGACAGGGCATGGGGGCTGAAGCTTTCTTT
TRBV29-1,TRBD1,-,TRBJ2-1,CSVTGTGYNEQFF,TGCAGCGTTACCGGGACAGGCTACAATGAGCAGTTCTTC